The 27 T cell receptor beta chains reported below all come from one sample, sequenced in a study of cytomegalovirus exposure and HLA in healthy donors (TCRdb year 2017). The library was built by means of the immunoSEQ multiplex PCR assay. The multiplex PCR relied on a mix of 60 forward primers for TCR Vbeta segments and 13 reverse primers for TCR Jbeta segments. Sourced from immuneACCESS, this table was stored by TCRdb with only in-frame sequences that have V and J called. A share of the clones is absent; for the studies checked, an unresolved V gene accounts for under half, and the remainder has no known explanation. This sample comprises roughly 300,000 clones, about nine tenths of them detected only once. The top ten constitute approximately 4.3% of the sample. Sample: PBMCs. These receptors were obtained from a man between 40 and 49 years old in good health and CMV-seropositive.

V gene TRBV28 combines with J gene TRBJ2-7; the D gene is possibly TRBD1 (6 bases). Germline CDR1 is MDHEN and CDR2 is SYDVKM. This CDR3 has 17 residues. V lost 6 bases and J 1 base, leaving 22 bases between the germline ends. The CDR3 sequence: CASSSFIDRKESYEQYF. The DNA for the CDR3 is TGTGCCAGCAGCTCCTTTATCGACAGGAAGGAATCCTACGAGCAGTACTTC.

The J gene is TRBJ2-1, the V gene TRBV5-5; tentative D call: TRBD1 (5 bases). The V end was cut by 0 bases, the J end by 1 base, with 8 bases between. Germline CDR1 SGHKS, CDR2 YYEKEE (reference sequence). This CDR3 contains 15 residues. CDR3 sequence (DNA): TGTGCCAGCAGCTTGGAAGGGGCATCCTACAATGAGCAGTTCTTC. Its translation is CASSLEGASYNEQFF.

This chain links TRBV6-5 with TRBJ1-1, with 8 bases matching TRBD1. Losses at the gene ends were 4 bases for V and 1 base for J; bases not matched to a gene: 2. Germline CDR1 MNHEY, CDR2 SVGAGI. The length of the CDR3 is 14 residues. The CDR3 reads CASSSGTGNTEAFF. The CDR3 DNA is TGTGCCAGCAGTTCCGGGACAGGGAACACTGAAGCTTTCTTT.

This chain joins TRBV19 and TRBJ1-2, with 7 nucleotides matching TRBD1. Germline V CDR1 and CDR2: LNHDA, SQIVND (reference sequence). CDR3 length: 15 residues. V lost 5 bases to trimming and J lost 8 bases; unmatched junction nucleotides: 14. CDR3 in amino acids: CASSPTGDSFEGYTF. CDR3 nucleotides: TGTGCCAGTAGTCCTACGGGGGACAGCTTTGAGGGCTACACCTTC.

This clone was detected only once. The gene calls are TRBV5-1 and TRBJ2-3; D gene ambiguous. The CDR3 contains 15 residues. V was pared by 2 bases and J by 0 bases, with 10 bases between. CDR1 SGHRS and CDR2 YFSETQ come from the germline V gene. Written as DNA, the CDR3 is TGCGCCAGCAGCTTAATGACAAAAAGCACAGATACGCAGTATTTT. Its translation: CASSLMTKSTDTQYF.

The chain joins TRBV18 to TRBJ1-1; maybe TRBD1 (5 bases). Germline CDR1 KGHSH, CDR2 LQKENI. CDR3 size: 15 residues. The ends were cut back, 3 bases at V and 4 bases at J, with 15 bases in the middle. The CDR3 coding sequence is TGTGCCAGCTCACCGCAGACAGACTGGGGCACTGAAGCTTTCTTT. Its translation: CASSPQTDWGTEAFF.

This sequence joins TRBV28 and TRBJ2-6, with 10 bases lining up with TRBD1. From germline, CDR1 is MDHEN and CDR2 SYDVKM. V was clipped by 3 bases and J by 4 bases; unmatched bases: 6. CDR3 length: 17 residues. CDR3 DNA: TGTGCCAGCAGTTTCAGACAGGGGGCGCGGGGGGCCAACGTCCTGACTTTC. As protein: CASSFRQGARGANVLTF. The full variable domain, with the rest looked up from reference TRBV28 and TRBJ2-6, is DVKVTQSSRYLVKRTGEKVFLECVQDMDHENMFWYRQDPGLGLRLIYFSYDVKMKEKGDIPEGYSVSREKKERFSLILESASTNQTSMYLCASSFRQGARGANVLTFGAGSRLTVL.

The chain combines TRBV30 with TRBJ2-1; 8 bases map to TRBD2. CDR3 size: 15 residues. CDR1 is GTSNPN, CDR2 SVGIG, per germline (reference sequence). V lost 0 bases, J lost 6 bases, and 7 bases stayed unmatched. The CDR3 sequence: CAWSVGTSAANEQFF. The CDR3 bases are TGTGCCTGGAGTGTAGGGACTAGTGCCGCCAATGAGCAGTTCTTC.

The count of this clone is one. The germline gene is not matched at one end of the junction; a read error may be the cause. CDR3 DNA: TGTTCCAGCAGCCCCCGGACGGGAGTCTATGGCTACACCTTC. Amino acids: CSSSPRTGVYGYTF. The V gene is TRBV7-9, the J gene TRBJ1-2; no clear D. The CDR3 is 14 amino acids. Germline CDR1 is SEHNR and CDR2 is FQNEAQ (reference sequence).

The chain employs TRBV13 and TRBJ1-1; D is unclear. The V end was cut by 0 bases, the J end by 0 bases, with 8 bases between. Per the germline V gene, CDR1 is PRHDT and CDR2 is FYEKMQ (reference sequence). This CDR3 region has 15 residues. The DNA of the CDR3 is TGTGCCAGCAGCTTAGGCGGCAGGATGAACACTGAAGCTTTCTTT. Translated: CASSLGGRMNTEAFF. Full variable domain (remainder filled in from reference TRBV13 and TRBJ1-1): AAGVIQSPRHLIKEKRETATLKCYPIPRHDTVYWYQQGPGQDPQFLISFYEKMQSDKGSIPDRFSAQQFSDYHSELNMSSLELGDSALYFCASSLGGRMNTEAFFGQGTRLTVV.

Of note for this clone: A read error may account for a junction end that differs from germline. The J gene is TRBJ2-7, the V gene TRBV7-9; 8 bases fit TRBD1. The CDR3 contains 14 residues. The V gene's germline CDR1 is SEHNR and CDR2 FQNEAQ (reference sequence). CDR3 in amino acids: CSSSPGTGVDEQYF. CDR3 DNA: TGTTCCAGCAGCCCCGGGACAGGAGTAGACGAGCAGTACTTC.

In regard to this clone: One end of the junction fails to match germline, which may point to a read error. This chain links TRBV6-1 with TRBJ1-2; D is perhaps TRBD1 (5 bases). In germline, CDR1 is MNHNS, CDR2 SASEGT. The CDR3 covers 13 residues. Here the CDR3 DNA reads TGTGCCAGCAGTGATAATTGGGAAAGGGCGGGGGCCTTC. Its protein is CASSDNWERAGAF.

The chain joins TRBV5-1 to TRBJ2-5; D perhaps matches TRBD1 (5 bases). Germline CDR1 is SGHRS and CDR2 is YFSETQ. CDR3 length: 14 amino acids. Trimming shortened V by 0 bases and J by 5 bases, and 11 bases separated the two germline ends. CDR3 residues: CASSLAAGSETQYF. DNA for the CDR3: TGCGCCAGCAGCTTGGCCGCAGGGTCGGAGACCCAGTACTTC.

The chain uses TRBV27 and TRBJ1-4; TRBD1 aligns across 9 bases. The CDR3 runs to 16 residues. V lost 6 bases, J lost 3 bases, and 8 bases stayed unmatched. Germline CDR1 is MNHEY and CDR2 is SMNVEV (reference sequence). Here the CDR3 reads CASRRDRGFSNEKLFF. In DNA form, the CDR3 reads TGTGCCAGCAGACGCGACAGGGGGTTTTCTAATGAAAAACTGTTTTTT.

The chain joins TRBV27 to TRBJ2-7; 8 bases align to TRBD2. The germline V gene has CDR1 MNHEY and CDR2 SMNVEV (reference sequence). With 5 bases clipped from V and 2 bases from J, the junction kept 2 bases outside the gene matches. The CDR3 loop spans 13 amino acids. This CDR3 is CASSPGGPYEQYF. In DNA form, the CDR3 reads TGTGCCAGCAGTCCGGGGGGGCCCTACGAGCAGTACTTC.

The CDR3 sequence: CASSYTRPTSYEQYF. The CDR3 DNA reads TGTGCCAGCAGTTACACCAGGCCTACGTCCTACGAGCAGTACTTC. The gene calls are TRBV6-5 and TRBJ2-7; unclear D gene. The ends were cut back, 2 bases at V and 1 base at J, with 12 bases in the middle. Germline V gene lookup returns CDR1 MNHEY and CDR2 SVGAGI. CDR3 size: 15 residues.

The chain has TRBV7-9 and TRBJ1-1; 8 nucleotides agree with TRBD1. The germline V gene encodes CDR1 SEHNR and CDR2 FQNEAQ (reference sequence). The CDR3 spans 15 residues. With 2 bases clipped from V and 4 bases from J, the junction kept 6 bases outside the gene matches. The CDR3 reads CASSLFSGGGTEAFF. The CDR3 nucleotides read TGTGCCAGCAGCTTATTTTCAGGGGGCGGCACTGAAGCTTTCTTT.

The genes are TRBV28 and TRBJ2-7; tentatively, D is TRBD1 (7 bases). The CDR3 loop spans 15 amino acids. Germline loops: CDR1 MDHEN, CDR2 SYDVKM. V dropped 5 bases and J dropped 2 bases, with 16 bases sitting between them. The chain's CDR3 is CASSPGQAGTYEQYF. CDR3 DNA: TGTGCCAGCAGTCCAGGACAGGCGGGGACCTACGAGCAGTACTTC.

The chain couples TRBV29-1 to TRBJ1-4; 7 bases agree with TRBD1. The V gene end was trimmed by 6 bases and the J gene end by 7 bases; junction bases not matched to a gene: 8. In germline, CDR1 is SQVTM, CDR2 ANQGSEA. The CDR3 has 13 amino acids. This chain's CDR3 is CSVQTGVGEKLFF. CDR3 sequence (DNA): TGCAGCGTCCAAACAGGGGTCGGTGAAAAACTGTTTTTT.

The chain joins TRBV30 to TRBJ1-5; TRBD1 might be the D (5 bases). V was trimmed by 5 bases and J by 4 bases, leaving 12 bases between them. The CDR3 spans 13 residues. CDR1 GTSNPN and CDR2 SVGIG come from the germline V gene (reference sequence). For the CDR3, the DNA is TGTGCCTGGGGGAGGCAGGGTAATCAGCCCCAGCATTTT. Protein product: CAWGRQGNQPQHF.

J is TRBJ2-6 and V is TRBV13; TRBD1 is a possible D gene (6 bases). Germline loops: CDR1 PRHDT, CDR2 FYEKMQ (reference sequence). The CDR3 totals 16 residues. Trimming left V 5 bases short and J 5 bases short, with 16 bases between. The CDR3 DNA reads TGTGCCAGCAGCCCCCGCCCTCAGGGGCGGGCCAACGTCCTGACTTTC. Translated: CASSPRPQGRANVLTF. The full variable domain, with the rest looked up from reference TRBV13 and TRBJ2-6, is AAGVIQSPRHLIKEKRETATLKCYPIPRHDTVYWYQQGPGQDPQFLISFYEKMQSDKGSIPDRFSAQQFSDYHSELNMSSLELGDSALYFCASSPRPQGRANVLTFGAGSRLTVL.

J is TRBJ2-3 and V is TRBV21-1; the D segment call TRBD2 is taken from the table without a DNA check. TRBV21-1 is given as a pseudogene. The CDR3 consists of 18 residues. CDR3 DNA sequence: TGTGCCAGCAGCAAAACTGGGACTAGCGGGAGAGACACAGATACGCAGTATTTT. Its translation: CASSKTGTSGRDTDTQYF.

The table lists this clone with a count of one. The genes are TRBV14 and TRBJ2-2; D is undetermined. This CDR3 is 14 amino acids long. Trimming took 4 bases from V and 2 from J, leaving 8 bases between them. CDR1 and CDR2 (germline): SGHDN, FVKESK. CDR3 amino acids: CASSRSANTGELFF. The DNA for the CDR3 is TGTGCCAGCAGCCGGAGTGCTAACACCGGGGAGCTGTTTTTT.

The chain joins TRBV7-9 to TRBJ2-1; TRBD1 matches 7 bases. CDR3 length: 16 residues. J gave up 2 bases and V 5 bases, and 9 bases lay outside the gene matches. CDR1 SEHNR and CDR2 FQNEAQ come from the germline V gene (reference sequence). The CDR3 loop reads CASSPRQGTPYNEQFF. In DNA form, the CDR3 reads TGTGCCAGCAGCCCACGACAGGGAACGCCCTACAATGAGCAGTTCTTC.

The rearrangement uses TRBV28 and TRBJ2-1; TRBD1 agrees at 12 bases. Germline V lookup: CDR1 MDHEN, CDR2 SYDVKM. Unmatched junction bases numbered 8, after V lost 4 bases and J lost 4 bases. This CDR3 has 17 residues. CDR3 in amino acids: CASSSPGQGARYNEQFF. The CDR3 nucleotides read TGTGCCAGCAGTTCACCGGGACAGGGGGCGAGATACAATGAGCAGTTCTTC.

The chain recombines TRBV27 with TRBJ2-3, with 8 bases lining up with TRBD2. CDR3 length: 15 residues. The junction had 7 bases not matched to a gene; V was cut back by 7 bases and J by 1 base. Looked up from germline, CDR1 is MNHEY and CDR2 is SMNVEV (reference sequence). Here the CDR3 DNA reads TGTGCCAGCACCCGTCGGGGGGGTCGCACAGATACGCAGTATTTT. This gives the protein CASTRRGGRTDTQYF.

The rearrangement links TRBV6-1 to TRBJ1-6; D perhaps matches TRBD1 (5 bases). Between the trimmed V and J ends, which lost 4 bases and 0 bases, there was a span of 16 bases. CDR3 length equals 18 residues. Germline CDR1 and CDR2: MNHNS and SASEGT. The CDR3 DNA is TGTGCCAGCAGTGCTACCGCGGGGGGTAGCTCCTATAATTCACCCCTCCACTTT. It specifies CASSATAGGSSYNSPLHF.